The T cell receptor beta chain described here comes from a study of cytomegalovirus exposure and HLA in healthy donors. Study-wide findings and caveats: Cytomegalovirus association was assigned to about 150 TCR beta chains.

Profiling relied on immunoSEQ multiplex PCR, and the TCRdb table lists in-frame clones only, not all of them. The sample holds some 120,000 clones, roughly 89% seen once. The CDR3 has 16 residues. The germline V gene has CDR1 MDHEN and CDR2 SYDVKM. J lost 1 base, V lost 2 bases, and 5 bases had no gene match. On this clone itself: Its target is unknown.

Sample: PBMCs. V is TRBV28 and J is TRBJ1-5, with 7 bases matching TRBD1. The TCR sequence derives from a woman under 30 in good health and CMV-seronegative. This CDR3 reads CASSLQGGASNQPQHF. In DNA form, the CDR3 reads TGTGCCAGCAGTTTACAGGGGGGCGCAAGCAATCAGCCCCAGCATTTT. Full variable domain (outside the CDR3, taken from reference TRBV28 and TRBJ1-5): DVKVTQSSRYLVKRTGEKVFLECVQDMDHENMFWYRQDPGLGLRLIYFSYDVKMKEKGDIPEGYSVSREKKERFSLILESASTNQTSMYLCASSLQGGASNQPQHFGDGTRLSIL.